This record concerns one TCR beta chain sequence. The CDR3 covers 13 residues. Germline CDR1 reads GTSNPN; CDR2 reads SVGIG (reference sequence). V lost 2 bases, J lost 5 bases, and 10 bases lay in between. This sample stems from a study of blood T cell repertoires in COVID-19. Study-level background: From T cells, B-cell-depleted T cells, or PBMCs came the material, which was cDNA or gDNA.

This table comes from immunoSEQ multiplex PCR, and its TCRdb copy is limited to in-frame clones, with some not included. The data hold fewer than 250,000 clones, with 83% observed a single time. Sequencing input: peripheral blood. V usage is TRBV30 and J usage is TRBJ2-1; TRBD2 is a possible D gene (6 bases). This TCR was sampled from a woman between 40 and 55 years old with active or convalescent COVID-19. The CDR3 bases are TGTGCCTGGAGTCGGGACTTCGACAATGAGCAGTTCTTC. Its protein is CAWSRDFDNEQFF.